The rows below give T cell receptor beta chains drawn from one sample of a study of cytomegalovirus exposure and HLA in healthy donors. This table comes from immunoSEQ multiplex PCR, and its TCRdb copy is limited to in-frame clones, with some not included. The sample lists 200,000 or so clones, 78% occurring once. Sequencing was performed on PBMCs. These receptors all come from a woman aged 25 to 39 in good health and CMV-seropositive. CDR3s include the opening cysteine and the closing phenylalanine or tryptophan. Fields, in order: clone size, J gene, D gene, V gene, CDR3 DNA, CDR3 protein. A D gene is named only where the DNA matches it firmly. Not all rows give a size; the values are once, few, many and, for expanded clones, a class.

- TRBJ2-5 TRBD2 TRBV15 TGTGCCACCAGCCTGATAAGTAGCGGGGACAAAGAGACCCAGTACTTC CATSLISSGDKETQYF
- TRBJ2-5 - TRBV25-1 TGTGCCAGCAGTGAGCCAGGGGAAGAGACCCAGTACTTC CASSEPGEETQYF
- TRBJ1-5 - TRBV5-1 TGCGCCAGCAGCCGGGATTACAATCAGCCCCAGCATTTT CASSRDYNQPQHF
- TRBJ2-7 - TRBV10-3 TGTGCCATCAGTGACAGGGGACACTACGAGCAGTACTTC CAISDRGHYEQYF
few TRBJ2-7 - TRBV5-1 TGCGCCAGCTTACTCCAGGGAAGCTCCTACGAGCAGTACTTC CASLLQGSSYEQYF
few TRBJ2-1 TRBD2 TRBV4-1 TGCGCCAGCAGCCGGGGGACTAGCGGGAGGGTTGAGCAGTTCTTC CASSRGTSGRVEQFF
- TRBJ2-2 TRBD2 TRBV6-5 TGTGCCAGCAGTCTAGCGGGAGGGCAGAACGGGGAGCTGTTTTTT CASSLAGGQNGELFF
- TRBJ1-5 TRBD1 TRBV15 TGTGCCACCAGCAGAGGGGACAGCGTTAATCAGCCCCAGCATTTT CATSRGDSVNQPQHF
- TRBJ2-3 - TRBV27 TGTGCCAGCAGTTTGGACAGCCAAGATACGCAGTATTTT CASSLDSQDTQYF
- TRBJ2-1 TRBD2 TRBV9 TGTGCCAGCAGCGTAGCCAGTGGGACTAGCGGGAGGCTGAACCACAATGAGCAGTTCTTC CASSVASGTSGRLNHNEQFF
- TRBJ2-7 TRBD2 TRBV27 TGTGCCAGCAGTTTGGGGACTACCTCCTACGAGCAGTACTTC CASSLGTTSYEQYF